Listed below are T cell receptor beta chains from one sample, sequenced in a study of OX40 agonist ivuxolimab in advanced cancers. Sequenced by immunoSEQ multiplex PCR; TCRdb stores in-frame clones only, minus some. Altogether 50,000 to 65,000 clones are present, over 75% being singletons, with the ten largest covering roughly 3.7%. This specimen was CD4+ or CD8+ T cells sorted from blood, taken in a trial of the OX40 agonist ivuxolimab. All receptors derive from an adult with an advanced solid tumor such as melanoma, head and neck, liver or kidney cancer. CDR3s include the opening cysteine and the closing phenylalanine or tryptophan. The D gene is left open where the match is weak. Expanded clones get a size class; other rows say once, few or many, or leave the size out.

d_gene: NA; v_gene: TRBV15; abundance: NA; j_gene: TRBJ1-4; CDR3aa: CATSRDRGSTNEKLFF; CDR3nt: TGTGCCACCAGCAGAGACAGGGGATCGACTAATGAAAAACTGTTTTTT
d_gene: TRBD2; v_gene: TRBV15; abundance: NA; j_gene: TRBJ2-1; CDR3aa: CATSTFVAGGPYEQFF; CDR3nt: TGTGCCACCAGCACATTCGTAGCGGGAGGGCCGTATGAGCAGTTCTTC
d_gene: TRBD2; v_gene: TRBV27; abundance: NA; j_gene: TRBJ2-3; CDR3aa: CASSSRLARRTDTQYF; CDR3nt: TGTGCCAGCAGTTCGAGACTAGCAAGGAGGACAGATACGCAGTATTTT
d_gene: TRBD1; v_gene: TRBV7-9; abundance: NA; j_gene: TRBJ2-2; CDR3aa: CASSPPGQGPTGELFF; CDR3nt: TGTGCCAGCAGCCCCCCGGGACAGGGGCCCACCGGGGAGCTGTTTTTT
d_gene: NA; v_gene: TRBV4-3; abundance: NA; j_gene: TRBJ2-1; CDR3aa: CASSRTRDEQFF; CDR3nt: TGCGCCAGCAGCCGAACCCGGGACGAACAGTTCTTC
d_gene: TRBD2; v_gene: TRBV5-6; abundance: NA; j_gene: TRBJ2-3; CDR3aa: CASSLVAGSTDTQYF; CDR3nt: TGTGCCAGCAGCTTGGTAGCGGGGAGCACAGATACGCAGTATTTT
d_gene: NA; v_gene: TRBV5-4; abundance: NA; j_gene: TRBJ2-5; CDR3aa: CASSLEPAWETQYF; CDR3nt: TGTGCCAGCAGCTTGGAGCCAGCGTGGGAGACCCAGTACTTC
d_gene: TRBD2; v_gene: TRBV5-4; abundance: NA; j_gene: TRBJ2-7; CDR3aa: CASSRLRAGRYEQYF; CDR3nt: TGTGCCAGCAGCCGATTGAGAGCGGGAAGGTACGAGCAGTACTTC
d_gene: NA; v_gene: TRBV7-9; abundance: NA; j_gene: TRBJ1-1; CDR3aa: CASSAGQATEAFF; CDR3nt: TGTGCCAGCAGCGCGGGACAAGCAACTGAAGCTTTCTTT
d_gene: NA; v_gene: TRBV4-2; abundance: NA; j_gene: TRBJ1-4; CDR3aa: CASSPDGATNEKLFF; CDR3nt: TGTGCCAGCAGCCCAGACGGTGCAACTAATGAAAAACTGTTTTTT
d_gene: NA; v_gene: TRBV4-3; abundance: NA; j_gene: TRBJ2-2; CDR3aa: CASSQERATGELFF; CDR3nt: TGCGCCAGCAGCCAAGAGCGAGCTACCGGGGAGCTGTTTTTT
d_gene: NA; v_gene: TRBV21-1; abundance: NA; j_gene: TRBJ1-2; CDR3aa: CASSKARDRGLYYGYTF; CDR3nt: TGTGCCAGCAGCAAAGCGAGGGACAGGGGGCTTTACTATGGCTACACCTTC
d_gene: NA; v_gene: TRBV5-1; abundance: NA; j_gene: TRBJ2-7; CDR3aa: CASSRREGSYEQYF; CDR3nt: TGCGCCAGCAGCCGTCGTGAGGGTTCCTACGAGCAGTACTTC
d_gene: NA; v_gene: TRBV19; abundance: once; j_gene: TRBJ2-1; CDR3aa: CASSLDPLSSYNEQFF; CDR3nt: TGTGCCAGTAGTCTCGACCCGCTGAGCTCCTACAATGAGCAGTTCTTC
d_gene: NA; v_gene: TRBV6-5; abundance: NA; j_gene: TRBJ2-1; CDR3aa: CASSYVPSNNNEQFF; CDR3nt: TGTGCCAGCAGTTATGTTCCCTCGAATAACAATGAGCAGTTCTTC
d_gene: NA; v_gene: TRBV5-1; abundance: NA; j_gene: TRBJ1-1; CDR3aa: CASSGPNTENTEAFF; CDR3nt: TGCGCCAGCAGCGGGCCTAATACAGAAAACACTGAAGCTTTCTTT
d_gene: TRBD1; v_gene: TRBV2; abundance: NA; j_gene: TRBJ1-4; CDR3aa: CASSGQGFNEKLFF; CDR3nt: TGTGCCAGCAGTGGACAGGGTTTTAATGAAAAACTGTTTTTT
d_gene: NA; v_gene: TRBV7-2; abundance: NA; j_gene: TRBJ1-5; CDR3aa: CASSWKGGSNQPQHF; CDR3nt: TGTGCCAGCAGCTGGAAAGGTGGTAGCAATCAGCCCCAGCATTTT
d_gene: TRBD1; v_gene: TRBV6-1; abundance: NA; j_gene: TRBJ1-3; CDR3aa: CASSEGRGRVSGNTIYF; CDR3nt: TGTGCCAGCAGTGAGGGCAGGGGGCGCGTGTCTGGAAACACCATATATTTT
d_gene: TRBD1; v_gene: TRBV19; abundance: NA; j_gene: TRBJ2-7; CDR3aa: CASSTGTGDDAYEQYF; CDR3nt: TGTGCCAGTAGTACCGGGACAGGGGATGATGCCTACGAGCAGTACTTC
d_gene: TRBD2; v_gene: TRBV10-2; abundance: NA; j_gene: TRBJ2-5; CDR3aa: CASSVAGGPIWGEETQYF; CDR3nt: TGCGCCAGCAGTGTAGCGGGAGGGCCGATTTGGGGGGAAGAGACCCAGTACTTC
d_gene: NA; v_gene: TRBV5-1; abundance: NA; j_gene: TRBJ1-5; CDR3aa: CASSSGDSNQPQHF; CDR3nt: TGCGCCAGCAGCTCAGGCGATAGCAATCAGCCCCAGCATTTT
d_gene: TRBD1; v_gene: TRBV5-1; abundance: few; j_gene: TRBJ2-3; CDR3aa: CASSHQTGMDTQYF; CDR3nt: TGCGCCAGCAGCCACCAGACAGGGATGGATACGCAGTATTTT
d_gene: TRBD1; v_gene: TRBV19; abundance: NA; j_gene: TRBJ2-7; CDR3aa: CATGRTGGNYEQYF; CDR3nt: TGTGCCACCGGTCGGACAGGGGGAAACTACGAGCAGTACTTC
d_gene: NA; v_gene: TRBV5-6; abundance: NA; j_gene: TRBJ2-3; CDR3aa: CASSSKGRRTPTSTNTQYF; CDR3nt: TGTGCCAGCAGCTCTAAGGGGAGAAGGACCCCCACTTCAACGAATACGCAGTATTTT
d_gene: NA; v_gene: TRBV7-2; abundance: NA; j_gene: TRBJ2-1; CDR3aa: CASSHTKTSYNEQFF; CDR3nt: TGTGCCAGCAGCCATACTAAGACATCCTACAATGAGCAGTTCTTC
d_gene: NA; v_gene: TRBV10-3; abundance: NA; j_gene: TRBJ1-6; CDR3aa: CAISEDRPSNSPLHF; CDR3nt: TGTGCCATCAGTGAAGACAGACCGAGTAATTCACCCCTCCACTTT
d_gene: NA; v_gene: TRBV7-2; abundance: NA; j_gene: TRBJ2-7; CDR3aa: CASSLAGVGYEQYF; CDR3nt: TGTGCCAGCAGCTTAGCGGGAGTTGGGTACGAGCAGTACTTC
d_gene: NA; v_gene: TRBV11-2; abundance: NA; j_gene: TRBJ2-2; CDR3aa: CASSLKGITGELFF; CDR3nt: TGTGCCAGCAGCTTAAAGGGGATTACCGGGGAGCTGTTTTTT
d_gene: TRBD2; v_gene: TRBV15; abundance: NA; j_gene: TRBJ2-5; CDR3aa: CATSRSSGTVEETQYF; CDR3nt: TGTGCCACCAGCAGGTCTAGCGGGACCGTGGAAGAGACCCAGTACTTC
d_gene: TRBD1; v_gene: TRBV19; abundance: NA; j_gene: TRBJ1-5; CDR3aa: CASSSSGTGGVGGNQPQHF; CDR3nt: TGTGCCAGTAGTTCATCCGGGACAGGTGGGGTAGGGGGCAATCAGCCCCAGCATTTT
d_gene: NA; v_gene: TRBV28; abundance: few; j_gene: TRBJ2-7; CDR3aa: CASYSGDSYEQYF; CDR3nt: TGTGCCAGCTATTCCGGGGACTCCTACGAGCAGTACTTC
d_gene: TRBD2; v_gene: TRBV18; abundance: NA; j_gene: TRBJ2-5; CDR3aa: CASSRTSGTLTGQETQYF; CDR3nt: TGTGCCAGCTCACGGACTAGCGGGACCCTCACAGGGCAAGAGACCCAGTACTTC
d_gene: TRBD2; v_gene: TRBV5-1; abundance: NA; j_gene: TRBJ2-5; CDR3aa: CASSLVIAGGETQYF; CDR3nt: TGCGCCAGCAGCTTGGTTATAGCCGGGGGGGAGACCCAGTACTTC
d_gene: NA; v_gene: TRBV6-5; abundance: NA; j_gene: TRBJ2-2; CDR3aa: CASSRQVTGELFF; CDR3nt: TGTGCCAGCAGTCGACAGGTTACCGGGGAGCTGTTTTTT
d_gene: NA; v_gene: TRBV6-6; abundance: few; j_gene: TRBJ1-5; CDR3aa: CASSSDGDQPQHF; CDR3nt: TGTGCCAGCAGTTCAGACGGAGATCAGCCCCAGCATTTT
d_gene: NA; v_gene: TRBV5-4; abundance: NA; j_gene: TRBJ1-1; CDR3aa: CASSLDRAPNTEAFF; CDR3nt: TGTGCCAGCAGCTTGGACAGGGCACCCAACACTGAAGCTTTCTTT
d_gene: NA; v_gene: TRBV14; abundance: NA; j_gene: TRBJ2-2; CDR3aa: CASSQVAAFAGELFF; CDR3nt: TGTGCCAGCAGCCAAGTGGCGGCGTTCGCCGGGGAGCTGTTTTTT
d_gene: NA; v_gene: TRBV18; abundance: NA; j_gene: TRBJ1-4; CDR3aa: CASSPAEPTNEKLFF; CDR3nt: TGTGCCAGCTCACCGGCGGAGCCAACTAATGAAAAACTGTTTTTT
d_gene: NA; v_gene: TRBV6-1; abundance: few; j_gene: TRBJ1-1; CDR3aa: CASSETAGWTEAFF; CDR3nt: TGTGCCAGCAGTGAAACCGCAGGTTGGACTGAAGCTTTCTTT